Below, 26 T cell receptor beta chains from the same sample are listed, as sequenced in a study of T cell responses to AZD1222 COVID-19 vaccine. The method was immunoSEQ multiplex PCR; TCRdb's version includes in-frame clones alone and lacks a portion of them. The sample holds 120,000 or so clones, approximately 80% seen once. Source: peripheral blood, taken 28 days after the second AZD1222 dose. These receptors came from an adult who received the AZD1222 COVID-19 vaccine.

V is TRBV5-1 and J is TRBJ1-1; D may be TRBD1 (5 bases). Germline loops: CDR1 SGHRS, CDR2 YFSETQ. The CDR3 has 15 amino acids. V was cut by 4 bases and J by 3 bases, with 16 bases left in between. As DNA, the CDR3 is TGCGCCAGCAGCGAACATCCAGACAGCTACACTGAAGCTTTCTTT. It translates to CASSEHPDSYTEAFF.

This sequence joins TRBV5-1 and TRBJ1-6; weak D call: TRBD1 (5 bases). Germline assignment: CDR1 SGHRS and CDR2 YFSETQ. The CDR3 length is 15 residues. The ends were cut back, 2 bases at V and 8 bases at J, with 14 bases in the middle. Here the CDR3 DNA reads TGCGCCAGCAGCTTTTTCGACGGGGGGGATTCACCCCTCCACTTT. This sequence encodes CASSFFDGGDSPLHF.

The J gene is TRBJ1-1, the V gene TRBV2; a possible D gene is TRBD1 (5 bases). Germline V gene lookup returns CDR1 SNHLY and CDR2 FYNNEI. The CDR3 contains 11 residues. Deletions cut 4 bases from V and 12 bases from J, with 12 bases between. The CDR3 DNA follows: TGTGCCAGCAGTGGGGACTCCTATCCTTTCTTT. This encodes CASSGDSYPFF.

This chain joins TRBV12-3 or TRBV12-4 and TRBJ1-2; a weak D match, TRBD1 (5 bases). The V end was cut by 7 bases, the J end by 3 bases, with 12 bases between. This CDR3 region has 13 residues. The CDR3 DNA sequence: TGTGCCAGCACCAACTGGGGGGACTATGGCTACACCTTC. Translated: CASTNWGDYGYTF.

The chain recombines TRBV5-1 with TRBJ2-7, with 8 bases identical to TRBD1. The CDR3 extends over 15 amino acids. J gave up 2 bases and V 0 bases, and 4 bases lay outside the gene matches. Germline V gene sequence: CDR1 SGHRS, CDR2 YFSETQ. Written as DNA, the CDR3 is TGCGCCAGCAGCTTGGCGGGCAGGGGGCCCTACGAGCAGTACTTC. Residues: CASSLAGRGPYEQYF.

This rearrangement joins TRBV2 to TRBJ2-7, with 8 bases matching TRBD1. The CDR3 extends over 13 amino acids. The trim removed 6 bases at V and 12 bases at J, leaving 13 bases unmatched. Germline CDR1 and CDR2: SNHLY and FYNNEI. The DNA of the CDR3 is TGTGCCAGCAGCCAATCCGGACAGGGATTAGCGTACTTC. Amino acids: CASSQSGQGLAYF.

The genes are TRBV6-5 and TRBJ2-3; D remains ambiguous. CDR1 and CDR2 from the germline V gene are MNHEY and SVGAGI. CDR3 length: 14 residues. With 7 bases removed from V and 4 bases from J, the gap between germline ends came to 15 bases. The CDR3 loop reads CASTSSGFADTQYF. The CDR3 DNA reads TGTGCCAGCACCTCTAGTGGGTTCGCAGATACGCAGTATTTT.

The rearrangement links TRBV5-1 to TRBJ2-3, with TRBD1 identical over 8 bases. The CDR3 length is 16 residues. Germline V gives CDR1 SGHRS, CDR2 YFSETQ. Germline trimming cut 4 bases from V and 2 bases from J; bases unmatched to any gene: 9. In DNA form, the CDR3 reads TGCGCCAGCAGCCTGGCACGGACAGGGATCACAGATACGCAGTATTTT. Translating it yields CASSLARTGITDTQYF.

V usage is TRBV19 and J usage is TRBJ1-1; a possible D gene is TRBD1 (5 bases). V gave up 7 bases and J gave up 4 bases, with 16 bases separating them. The CDR3 loop spans 14 amino acids. Germline V gives CDR1 LNHDA, CDR2 SQIVND (reference sequence). The CDR3 bases are TGTGCCAGTACCCTGCTTAGGGGCTCCACTGAAGCTTTCTTT. Encoded protein: CASTLLRGSTEAFF.

The chain has TRBV6-5 and TRBJ1-1; D is unresolved. Trimming took 6 bases from V and 0 from J, leaving 11 bases between them. Germline V CDR1 and CDR2: MNHEY, SVGAGI. The CDR3 is made up of 14 amino acids. The CDR3 coding sequence is TGTGCCAGCAGGCAGCGGTGGGTGAACACTGAAGCTTTCTTT. Protein: CASRQRWVNTEAFF.

This clone was seen a single time. The CDR3 DNA reads as TGTGCCAGCAGCTTGACAGGGAACTATGGCTACACCTTC. Translation: CASSLTGNYGYTF. The chain recombines TRBV6-2 or TRBV6-3 with TRBJ1-2, with TRBD1 identical over 7 bases. Germline CDR1 is MNHEY and CDR2 is SVGEGT. This CDR3 region has 13 residues. With 6 bases clipped from V and 2 bases from J, the junction kept 3 bases outside the gene matches.

The genes are TRBV27 and TRBJ2-2, with D unresolved. V was cut by 5 bases and J by 1 base, with 5 bases left in between. Germline CDR1 is MNHEY and CDR2 is SMNVEV (reference sequence). This CDR3 comprises 13 residues. CDR3 sequence reads: CASSPKNTGELFF. The CDR3 coding sequence is TGTGCCAGCAGTCCTAAGAACACCGGGGAGCTGTTTTTT.

The chain joins TRBV2 to TRBJ1-1; D gene ambiguous. The ends were cut back, 6 bases at V and 6 bases at J, with 17 bases in the middle. CDR3 length: 14 amino acids. The germline gives CDR1 SNHLY, CDR2 FYNNEI. The chain's CDR3 is CASRSRQAISEAFF. The CDR3 DNA is TGTGCCAGCAGGAGCAGGCAGGCAATCTCTGAAGCTTTCTTT. Looking up the rest from reference TRBV2 and TRBJ1-1 gives the full variable domain: EPEVTQTPSHQVTQMGQEVILRCVPISNHLYFYWYRQILGQKVEFLVSFYNNEISEKSEIFDDQFSVERPDGSNFTLKIRSTKLEDSAMYFCASRSRQAISEAFFGQGTRLTVV.

This chain joins TRBV11-2 and TRBJ1-6; TRBD1 matches 9 bases. V lost 4 bases, J lost 8 bases, and 3 bases stayed unmatched. This CDR3 comprises 14 residues. Per germline, CDR1 SGHAT and CDR2 FQNNGV. For the CDR3, the DNA is TGTGCCAGCAGCTCGAGGACAGGGGATTCACCCCTCCACTTT. Translating gives CASSSRTGDSPLHF.

The gene calls are TRBV30 and TRBJ1-5, with 8 bases identical to TRBD1. V shed 4 bases, J shed 5 bases, and the junction held 10 bases outside the gene matches. Germline CDR1 GTSNPN, CDR2 SVGIG (reference sequence). The CDR3 sequence is 15 residues long. CDR3 residues: CAWNSGTGGHQPQHF. DNA for the CDR3: TGTGCCTGGAACTCCGGGACAGGAGGTCATCAGCCCCAGCATTTT. The full variable domain, with the rest looked up from reference TRBV30 and TRBJ1-5, is SQTIHQWPATLVQPVGSPLSLECTVEGTSNPNLYWYRQAAGRGLQLLFYSVGIGQISSEVPQNLSASRPQDRQFILSSKKLLLSDSGFYLCAWNSGTGGHQPQHFGDGTRLSIL.

This chain joins TRBV19 and TRBJ2-7; D perhaps matches TRBD1 (5 bases). This CDR3 is built from 11 residues. Trimming shortened V by 7 bases and J by 3 bases, and 7 bases separated the two germline ends. Germline CDR1 is LNHDA and CDR2 is SQIVND (reference sequence). CDR3 loop: CASKRGYEQYF. In nucleotides, the CDR3 is TGTGCCAGTAAAAGGGGCTACGAGCAGTACTTC.

The gene calls are TRBV29-1 and TRBJ1-1; maybe TRBD1 (6 bases). Looked up from germline, CDR1 is SQVTM and CDR2 is ANQGSEA. The length of the CDR3 is 12 residues. V was trimmed by 3 bases and J by 11 bases, leaving 16 bases between them. CDR3 region: CSVDSSRGSAFF. As DNA, the CDR3 is TGCAGCGTTGATTCGTCGAGGGGGTCGGCTTTCTTT. The full variable domain, completed using reference TRBV29-1 and TRBJ1-1, is SAVISQKPSRDICQRGTSLTIQCQVDSQVTMMFWYRQQPGQSLTLIATANQGSEATYESGFVIDKFPISRPNLTFSTLTVSNMSPEDSSIYLCSVDSSRGSAFFGQGTRLTVV.

V usage is TRBV19 and J usage is TRBJ1-2; 7 nucleotides align to TRBD1. V trimming: 5 bases; J trimming: 2 bases; junction bases outside the gene matches: 8. Germline loops: CDR1 LNHDA, CDR2 SQIVND (reference sequence). CDR3 length: 15 amino acids. In DNA, the CDR3 is TGTGCCAGTAGTCCGGGGGGACAGCTCAACTATGGCTACACCTTC. Residues: CASSPGGQLNYGYTF.

The chain combines TRBV7-2 with TRBJ2-3; TRBD2 matches 8 bases. CDR1 is SGHTA and CDR2 is FQGNSA in the germline V gene. V was pared by 0 bases and J by 4 bases, with 3 bases of the junction left unmatched. CDR3 size: 15 residues. The CDR3 loop is CASSLARGGADTQYF. CDR3 nucleotide sequence: TGTGCCAGCAGCTTAGCACGGGGGGGCGCAGATACGCAGTATTTT.

The chain recombines TRBV10-1 with TRBJ1-1, with D maybe TRBD1 (6 bases). V lost 2 bases, J lost 6 bases, and 13 bases lay in between. The length of the CDR3 is 14 residues. Per the germline V gene, CDR1 is WNHNN and CDR2 is SYGVQD (reference sequence). The CDR3 DNA reads TGCGCCAGCAGTGAGGTGCCACAGGGATCTGAAGCTTTCTTT. This codes for CASSEVPQGSEAFF.

This chain uses TRBV5-1 with TRBJ2-1, with TRBD2 matching 7 bases. V lost 0 bases to trimming and J lost 13 bases; unmatched junction nucleotides: 16. Germline V CDR1 and CDR2: SGHRS, YFSETQ. This CDR3 is built from 16 residues. In nucleotides, the CDR3 is TGCGCCAGCAGCTTGGGATTGCTAGCGGCGGACTACATCCAGTTCTTC. Protein sequence: CASSLGLLAADYIQFF. Full variable domain (remainder filled in from reference TRBV5-1 and TRBJ2-1): KAGVTQTPRYLIKTRGQQVTLSCSPISGHRSVSWYQQTPGQGLQFLFEYFSETQRNKGNFPGRFSGRQFSNSRSEMNVSTLELGDSALYLCASSLGLLAADYIQFFGPGTRLTVL.

The chain recombines TRBV27 with TRBJ1-6, with TRBD1 identical over 8 bases. The V gene end was trimmed by 5 bases and the J gene end by 0 bases; junction bases not matched to a gene: 12. The germline gives CDR1 MNHEY, CDR2 SMNVEV (reference sequence). The CDR3 extends over 19 amino acids. CDR3 nucleotides: TGTGCCAGCAGTAAGCAGGGGGCGCCGCCAATCTCCTATAATTCACCCCTCCACTTT. Translation: CASSKQGAPPISYNSPLHF.

The V gene is TRBV4-2, the J gene TRBJ1-2; 7 bases match TRBD1. V shed 1 base, J shed 6 bases, and the junction held 8 bases outside the gene matches. The CDR3 has 15 amino acids. Germline assignment: CDR1 LGHNA and CDR2 YNFKEQ. CDR3 nucleotides: TGTGCCAGCAGCCAAGGTGGACAGGTTGGTCATGGCTACACCTTC. It encodes CASSQGGQVGHGYTF.

This rearrangement joins TRBV24-1 to TRBJ2-1; no clear D. V lost 4 bases, J lost 0 bases, and 12 bases lay in between. The germline V gene has CDR1 KGHDR and CDR2 SFDVKD. This CDR3 contains 16 residues. The CDR3 DNA reads as TGTGCCACCAGTGAGCCCCAGGTCAGCTCCTACAATGAGCAGTTCTTC. Translated, it gives CATSEPQVSSYNEQFF.

The chain uses TRBV19 and TRBJ1-2; D gene uncertain. The V gene lost 7 bases and the J gene lost 4 bases, with 13 bases spanning the gap. Germline loops: CDR1 LNHDA, CDR2 SQIVND (reference sequence). The CDR3 is 13 residues long. The CDR3 region is CASNKRDGYGYTF. The CDR3 bases are TGTGCCAGTAATAAAAGAGACGGCTATGGCTACACCTTC.

This clone showed up just a few times. This CDR3 is CASSSRGGPDSPLHF. The CDR3 nucleotides read TGTGCCAGCAGCTCCCGTGGCGGGCCCGATTCACCCCTCCACTTT. This sequence joins TRBV7-9 and TRBJ1-6, with D hard to call. The CDR3 spans 15 residues. Trimming removed 4 bases from V and 8 bases from J, with 15 bases in between. Germline-derived CDR1 and CDR2 are SEHNR and FQNEAQ (reference sequence).